This T cell receptor beta chain was profiled in a study of T cell responses to AZD1222 COVID-19 vaccine. Study-level findings and limits: An increase in Spike-specific TCR breadth and depth was observed after two AZD1222 doses. Mostly white British, mostly female donors; authors suggested clonal diversity may be underestimated.

In germline, CDR1 is MRHNA, CDR2 SNTAGT. The CDR3 loop spans 14 amino acids. Trimming removed 2 bases at V and 4 bases at J, with 11 bases between. On this clone: Its target is not known.

Second-dose recipients at about 4 or about 12 weeks were treated as one pooled group. TCRdb's table, derived via immunoSEQ multiplex PCR, lists solely in-frame clones and lacks some. The sample shows 190,000 or so clones, about 94% of them seen only once. The TCR comes from an adult who received the AZD1222 COVID-19 vaccine. V and J are TRBV6-4 and TRBJ1-1; possible D gene TRBD1, 6 bases. The material was peripheral blood, obtained 28 days after the second AZD1222 dose. The CDR3 reads CASSDRAGATEAFF. DNA of the CDR3: TGTGCCAGCAGTGACCGAGCAGGGGCCACTGAAGCTTTCTTT.